This T cell receptor (beta chain) came from a study of fetal regulatory T cell absence and autoimmunity. About the research overall: Exocrine pancreas autoimmunity occurred in IPEX patients lacking clinical diabetes.

V was trimmed by 3 bases and J by 3 bases, leaving 17 bases between them. CDR3 length: 16 amino acids. Germline CDR1 reads LNHNV; CDR2 reads YYDKDF (reference sequence). Repertoires were generated with immunoSEQ multiplex PCR, while TCRdb's copy carries only in-frame clones and drops some. This sample carries more than 90,000 clones, roughly 70% of them seen once, and the ten largest clones take roughly 2%. The sequencing sample was made of pancreas tissue. The sequence was obtained from a male donor with IPEX syndrome. The V and J genes are TRBV15 and TRBJ1-2; D gene uncertain. CDR3 protein: CATSRSDEEDYYGYTF. CDR3 DNA: TGTGCCACCAGCAGGAGCGACGAGGAGGATTACTATGGCTACACCTTC.